These 6 T cell receptor beta chains came from one sample sequenced in a study of T cell responses to AZD1222 COVID-19 vaccine. Using immunoSEQ multiplex PCR, the repertoire was profiled, and TCRdb retains in-frame clones only, with some absent. This sample carries about 130,000 clones, roughly 89% of them seen once, and the ten largest clones take 0.85% to 1.3%. Sequencing used peripheral blood, obtained 28 days after the second AZD1222 dose. All receptors come from an adult who received the AZD1222 COVID-19 vaccine.

The chain carries TRBV3-1 (or the pseudogene TRBV3-2) and TRBJ2-2; no reliable D call. Per germline, CDR1 LGHDT and CDR2 YNNKEL (reference sequence). The V gene lost 4 bases and the J gene lost 8 bases, with 5 bases spanning the gap. The CDR3 length is 11 residues. CDR3 residues: CASSRVGELFF. CDR3 bases: TGTGCCAGCAGCCGGGTTGGGGAGCTGTTTTTT.

The chain is built from TRBV25-1 and TRBJ1-6, with TRBD1 matching 10 bases. CDR3 size: 15 residues. CDR1 and CDR2 from the germline V gene are MGHDK and SYGVNS. The V segment lost 7 bases and the J segment 14 bases; nucleotides outside the gene matches: 14. The CDR3 is CASTPGTGVRVALHF. The CDR3 nucleotides read TGTGCCAGCACCCCCGGGACAGGGGTTAGGGTGGCCCTCCACTTT.

J is TRBJ1-5 and V is TRBV30, with 7 bases matching TRBD1. CDR1 is GTSNPN and CDR2 is SVGIG in the germline V gene (reference sequence). This CDR3 spans 13 amino acids. V lost 0 bases and J lost 10; bases outside the gene matches: 6. For the CDR3, the DNA is TGTGCCTGGAGTGTACAGGGGCTCGGACCCCAGCATTTT. Amino acids: CAWSVQGLGPQHF.

The chain carries TRBV10-3 and TRBJ1-1, with 11 bases fitting TRBD1. Looked up from germline, CDR1 is ENHRY and CDR2 is SYGVKD. The CDR3 is 12 amino acids. V was clipped by 10 bases and J by 7 bases; unmatched bases: 5. CDR3 in DNA: TGTGCCACAGGACAGGGGGCGCGTGAAGCTTTCTTT. This translates into CATGQGAREAFF.

The rearrangement links TRBV19 to TRBJ1-2; maybe TRBD1 (5 bases). V shed 4 bases and J shed 2 bases, with 8 bases lying between them. Per the germline V gene, CDR1 is LNHDA and CDR2 is SQIVND (reference sequence). CDR3 length equals 13 residues. CDR3 sequence: CASSTDTNYGYTF. The CDR3 coding sequence is TGTGCCAGTAGTACGGACACGAACTATGGCTACACCTTC.

The CDR3 DNA sequence: TGCAGCGTTGAGGTAGGGATTAGCTCCTACAATGAGCAGTTCTTC. It codes for CSVEVGISSYNEQFF. The V and J genes are TRBV29-1 and TRBJ2-1; D is unclear. V was shortened by 3 bases and J by 0 bases, with 12 bases between the two germline ends. CDR1 is SQVTM and CDR2 is ANQGSEA in the germline V gene. The CDR3 spans 15 residues.